Following are 9 T cell receptor beta chains from one sample sequenced in a study of PD-L1 blockade in urothelial cancer. Indicated time point: pretreatment peripheral blood. TCRdb's copy holds only in-frame clones and misses some; the assay was immunoSEQ multiplex PCR. The repertoire holds tens of thousands of clones, with 75% to 85% as singletons. The sequencing here drew on PBMCs, taken around atezolizumab (anti-PD-L1) treatment. The receptors originated from a man aged 65 to 79 with urothelial cancer.

This clone was counted between two and nine times. V gene TRBV7-9 combines with J gene TRBJ1-4; TRBD1 matches 8 bases. Germline lookup yields CDR1 SEHNR and CDR2 FQNEAQ (reference sequence). The junction had 7 bases not matched to a gene; V was cut back by 6 bases and J by 4 bases. The CDR3 length is 15 residues. The chain's CDR3 is CASRPRGQGNEKLFF. For the CDR3, the DNA is TGTGCCAGCAGACCCAGGGGGCAGGGTAATGAAAAACTGTTTTTT.

This chain connects TRBV5-6 to TRBJ2-1, with D perhaps TRBD2 (5 bases). The V and J ends lost 4 bases and 1 base respectively, with 15 bases between them. This CDR3 comprises 16 residues. The germline gives CDR1 SGHDT, CDR2 YYEEEE. The CDR3 is CASSPQPRDSYNEQFF. DNA of the CDR3: TGTGCCAGCAGCCCACAGCCCCGGGATTCCTACAATGAGCAGTTCTTC.

V and J are TRBV13 and TRBJ2-3, with TRBD2 identical over 16 bases. Germline V gene data show CDR1 as PRHDT and CDR2 as FYEKMQ (reference sequence). The trim removed 5 bases at V and 4 bases at J, leaving 3 bases unmatched. The CDR3 spans 16 residues. This chain's CDR3 is CASSPGLAGGSDTQYF. In DNA form, the CDR3 reads TGTGCCAGCAGCCCGGGACTAGCGGGAGGGTCAGATACGCAGTATTTT.

This chain links TRBV5-8 with TRBJ2-3; perhaps TRBD2 as D (5 bases). The germline V gene has CDR1 SGHTS and CDR2 YDEGEE. CDR3 length: 14 amino acids. The V gene lost 4 bases and the J gene lost 3 bases, with 12 bases spanning the gap. CDR3 sequence: CASSTLVGTDTQYF. For the CDR3, the DNA is TGTGCCAGCAGCACACTAGTAGGGACAGATACGCAGTATTTT.

This clone has just one count. This sequence joins TRBV6-5 and TRBJ1-1; 9 bases map to TRBD1. In germline, CDR1 is MNHEY, CDR2 SVGAGI. The CDR3 length is 15 residues. The V and J ends lost 2 bases and 6 bases, in that order; junction bases with no gene match: 7. The CDR3 loop reads CASSYLGQGFPEAFF. For the CDR3, the DNA is TGTGCCAGCAGTTACCTAGGACAGGGGTTTCCTGAAGCTTTCTTT.

The chain combines TRBV9 with TRBJ2-3, with D perhaps matching TRBD1 (5 bases). Deletions cut 2 bases from V and 4 bases from J, with 11 bases between. This CDR3 comprises 14 residues. Germline CDR1 is SGDLS and CDR2 is YYNGEE. CDR3 residues: CASSVGQPPDTQYF. The CDR3 DNA reads TGTGCCAGCAGCGTGGGGCAGCCGCCAGATACGCAGTATTTT.

CDR3 coding DNA: TGTGCCAGCAGTGAAGTAGGGGCCTCGGGGGGGACCCAGTACTTC. It yields the protein CASSEVGASGGTQYF. The chain is built from TRBV6-1 and TRBJ2-5; TRBD2 matches at 7 bases. Germline CDR1 is MNHNS and CDR2 is SASEGT. The junction had 9 bases not matched to a gene; V was cut back by 1 base and J by 7 bases. This CDR3 comprises 15 residues.

This clone was picked up a small number of times. In DNA, the CDR3 is TGTGCCAGCTCACCACCCACTCAAGAGACCCAGTACTTC. As protein: CASSPPTQETQYF. The chain employs TRBV18 and TRBJ2-5, with no clear D. The V gene lost 0 bases and the J gene lost 2 bases, with 4 bases spanning the gap. CDR1 is KGHSH and CDR2 is LQKENI in the germline V gene. The length of the CDR3 is 13 residues.

The V and J genes are TRBV5-6 and TRBJ1-2, with a tentative D call TRBD1 (6 bases). V lost 3 bases, J lost 3 bases, and 15 bases lay in between. The V gene's germline CDR1 is SGHDT and CDR2 YYEEEE. This CDR3 has 15 amino acids. The CDR3 coding sequence is TGTGCCAGCAGCTACGGACAGACTAAATACTATGGCTACACCTTC. This translates into CASSYGQTKYYGYTF. Full variable domain (rest looked up from reference TRBV5-6 and TRBJ1-2): DAGVTQSPTHLIKTRGQQVTLRCSPKSGHDTVSWYQQALGQGPQFIFQYYEEEERQRGNFPDRFSGHQFPNYSSELNVNALLLGDSALYLCASSYGQTKYYGYTFGSGTRLTVV.